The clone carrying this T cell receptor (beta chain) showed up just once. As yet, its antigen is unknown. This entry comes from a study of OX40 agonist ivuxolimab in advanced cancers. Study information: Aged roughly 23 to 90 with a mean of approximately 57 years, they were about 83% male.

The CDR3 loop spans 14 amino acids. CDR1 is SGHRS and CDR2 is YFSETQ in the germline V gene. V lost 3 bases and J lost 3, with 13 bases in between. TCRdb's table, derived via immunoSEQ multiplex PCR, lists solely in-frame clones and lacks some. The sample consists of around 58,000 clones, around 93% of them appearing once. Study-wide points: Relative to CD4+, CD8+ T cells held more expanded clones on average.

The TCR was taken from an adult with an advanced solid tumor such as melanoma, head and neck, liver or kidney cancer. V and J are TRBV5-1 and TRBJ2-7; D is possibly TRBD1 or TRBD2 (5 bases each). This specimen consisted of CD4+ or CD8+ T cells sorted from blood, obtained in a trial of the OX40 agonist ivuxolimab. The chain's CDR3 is CASSSGTIIYEQYF. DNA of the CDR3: TGCGCCAGCAGCTCCGGGACCATAATCTACGAGCAGTACTTC.